This T cell receptor beta chain originates from a study of blood T cell repertoires in COVID-19. About the study: From the United States, Italy and Spain came samples of acute and convalescent COVID-19. From T cells, B-cell-depleted T cells, or PBMCs came the material, which was cDNA or gDNA.

The repertoire was sequenced with immunoSEQ multiplex PCR; TCRdb's copy has only in-frame clones and lacks some. The sample yields roughly 72,000 clones, 79% seen once. J lost 1 base, V lost 6 bases, and 2 bases had no gene match. Germline CDR1 is MNHEY and CDR2 is SVGAGI. This CDR3 has 14 amino acids. The rearrangement joins TRBV6-5 to TRBJ2-5, with 10 bases lining up with TRBD2. Specimen: peripheral blood. This TCR was sampled from a woman aged 80 or over with active or convalescent COVID-19. CDR3 amino acids: CASRSGGGQETQYF. In DNA, the CDR3 is TGTGCCAGCAGGAGCGGGGGGGGCCAAGAGACCCAGTACTTC.